This T cell receptor beta chain was recorded in a study of cytomegalovirus exposure and HLA in healthy donors. Study-wide results and limits: A later analysis showed HLA-associated TCR beta chains outstripping equally common others in clonal expansion. In the analysis, some V segments, TRBV6-2 and TRBV6-3 included, were excluded as indistinguishable. Roughly even sequencing depth across donors was the assumption behind the presence/absence analyses.

This clone came up once. Its antigen remains unknown. 13 Jbeta primers and 60 Vbeta primers were used for the PCR. This table comes from immunoSEQ multiplex PCR, and its TCRdb copy is limited to in-frame clones, with some not included. This table has 150,000 to 200,000 clones, around 79% appearing once. The germline gives CDR1 SGHRS, CDR2 YFSETQ. Trimming removed 2 bases at V and 3 bases at J, with 11 bases between. This CDR3 region has 14 residues. The sample comprised PBMCs. The TCR was taken from a woman between 50 and 59 years old in good health and CMV-seronegative. The chain recombines TRBV5-1 with TRBJ1-1; D unclear. Here the CDR3 DNA reads TGCGCCAGCAGCTTCCGTGACAAAGACACTGAAGCTTTCTTT. It translates to CASSFRDKDTEAFF.